Shown below are 10 T cell receptor beta chains from a single sample sequenced in a study of regulatory T cells in long-lasting Graves disease (dated by TCRdb to the early 2020s). In the paper's terms, the time point label means: newly diagnosed GD, antithyroid drugs for less than 3 months. For both TCR sequencing and RNA sequencing, RNA was extracted from PBMCs using TRIzol. Receptor amplification or capture employed multiplex PCR. Reads for this sample came from an Illumina HiSeq 4000. TCR beta libraries were built with iRepertoire HTBI primers and Arm-PCR amplification of CDR3 regions. TCRdb handled the public reads itself, with Q25 trimming in fastp and clone calling in MiXCR, and kept productive beta chains. When rows share a CDR3 protein, they turn into one entry using the most common DNA and genes. The sample yields hundreds of thousands of distinct CDR3 sequences; over 15% were counted once. The ten top clones hold approximately 30% of the sample.

This sample also belongs to another study, concerning T cells in Graves' hyperthyroidism and ophthalmopathy.

Material: peripheral blood mononuclear cells (PBMCs), obtained at new diagnosis, from a patient treated with antithyroid drugs. The origin of the receptors is a man aged 35 to 55 with Graves disease. Donor details come from another sample of the same person, matched by shared clones.

The genes are TRBV5-1 and TRBJ1-1, with 9 positions matching TRBD1. Trimming took 4 bases from V and 4 from J; bases not matched to a gene: 11. CDR1 and CDR2 (germline): SGHRS, YFSETQ. The CDR3 sequence is 16 residues long. CDR3 residues: CASSLAAGTGTTEAFF. The CDR3 DNA sequence: TGCGCCAGCAGCCTTGCGGCCGGGACAGGGACCACTGAAGCTTTCTTT.

This clonotype has ten or more counts. V and J are TRBV18 and TRBJ2-7; D might be TRBD1 or TRBD2, each matching 5 bases. CDR1 and CDR2 from the germline V gene are KGHSH and LQKENI. The CDR3 sequence is 12 residues long. Trimming removed 6 bases at V and 5 bases at J, with 11 bases between. This CDR3 is CASSEGRHEQYF. CDR3 nucleotide sequence: TGTGCCAGCTCCGAGGGACGTCACGAGCAGTACTTC.

This clonotype was counted between two and nine times. The genes are TRBV2 and TRBJ2-5, with D perhaps TRBD2 (6 bases). This CDR3 contains 13 residues. The germline V gene has CDR1 SNHLY and CDR2 FYNNEI. V was trimmed by 9 bases and J by 3 bases, leaving 14 bases between them. The CDR3, as DNA: TGTGCCAGTGCGGGACTCAGGAAAGAGACCCAGTACTTC. It specifies CASAGLRKETQYF.

This clonotype showed up just a few times. The chain is built from TRBV10-3 and TRBJ2-3; TRBD1 matches at 10 bases. The V gene's germline CDR1 is ENHRY and CDR2 SYGVKD. V lost 5 bases, J lost 3 bases, and 5 bases stayed unmatched. The CDR3 length is 15 residues. The CDR3 protein is CAISNGQGGTDTQYF. For the CDR3, the DNA is TGTGCCATCAGTAATGGACAGGGGGGAACAGATACGCAGTATTTT.

This clonotype was picked up many times. The gene calls are TRBV2 and TRBJ2-1; 8 bases fit TRBD2. J gave up 8 bases and V 3 bases, and 9 bases lay outside the gene matches. CDR1 SNHLY and CDR2 FYNNEI come from the germline V gene. There are 15 residues in the CDR3. CDR3 in DNA: TGTGCCAGCAGTGAGGGGGCGGGGGGCTTGGATGAGCAGTTCTTC. Translating gives CASSEGAGGLDEQFF.

V usage is TRBV6-4 and J usage is TRBJ1-1, with no clear D. The CDR3 is 13 amino acids. Per germline, CDR1 MRHNA and CDR2 SNTAGT. Deletions cut 5 bases from V and 0 bases from J, with 7 bases between. CDR3 loop: CASSREMNTEAFF. The CDR3 nucleotides read TGTGCCAGCAGTAGAGAAATGAACACTGAAGCTTTCTTT.

The rearrangement uses TRBV6-1 and TRBJ2-1, with D perhaps being TRBD1 or TRBD2 (5 bases each). The germline V gene has CDR1 MNHNS and CDR2 SASEGT. The CDR3 length is 14 residues. V was pared by 8 bases and J by 2 bases, with 13 bases between. The CDR3 sequence is CASALQGPYNEQFF. CDR3 DNA: TGTGCCAGCGCCCTCCAGGGACCCTACAATGAGCAGTTCTTC.

This clonotype was counted many times. The chain uses TRBV28 and TRBJ2-2; the match to TRBD1 covers 10 bases. Trimming took 6 bases from V and 6 from J; bases not matched to a gene: 7. The CDR3 runs 15 residues. Per the germline V gene, CDR1 is MDHEN and CDR2 is SYDVKM. The CDR3 loop is CASRPGQGKAGELFF. CDR3 coding DNA: TGTGCCAGCAGACCGGGACAGGGGAAGGCCGGGGAGCTGTTTTTT.

This clonotype was counted at least ten times. The chain joins TRBV5-1 to TRBJ2-7, with D uncertain. The CDR3 has 15 residues. Trimming left V 2 bases short and J 4 bases short, with 16 bases between. Germline-derived CDR1 and CDR2 are SGHRS and YFSETQ. The CDR3 region is CASSLTDALSYEQYF. As DNA, the CDR3 is TGCGCCAGCAGCTTAACGGACGCCCTTTCATACGAGCAGTACTTC.

This clonotype was seen repeatedly, ten times or more. The chain uses TRBV27 and TRBJ2-3, with TRBD2 matching 7 bases. V shed 4 bases, J shed 6 bases, and the junction held 13 bases outside the gene matches. Per the germline V gene, CDR1 is MNHEY and CDR2 is SMNVEV (reference sequence). This CDR3 region has 16 residues. The CDR3 loop is CASSSPGTKVGDTQYF. Here the CDR3 DNA reads TGTGCCAGCAGTTCCCCCGGGACTAAAGTAGGGGATACGCAGTATTTT.